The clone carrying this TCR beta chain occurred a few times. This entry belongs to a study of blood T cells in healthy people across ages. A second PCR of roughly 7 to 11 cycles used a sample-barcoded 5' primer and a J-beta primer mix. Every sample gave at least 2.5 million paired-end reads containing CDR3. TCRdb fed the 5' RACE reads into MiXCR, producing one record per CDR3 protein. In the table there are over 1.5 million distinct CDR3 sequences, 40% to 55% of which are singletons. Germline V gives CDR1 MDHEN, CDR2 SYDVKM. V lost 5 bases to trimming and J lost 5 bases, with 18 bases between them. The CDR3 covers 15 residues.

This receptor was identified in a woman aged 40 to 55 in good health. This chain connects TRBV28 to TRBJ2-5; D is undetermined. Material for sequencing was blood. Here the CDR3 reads CASSPGRLNGETQYF. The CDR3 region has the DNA TGTGCCAGCAGTCCCGGCAGGCTCAACGGGGAGACCCAGTACTTC.